This paragraph covers one TCR beta chain sequence. The sample is drawn from a study of technical replicates of blood from several donors. CDR3 length: 16 residues. Between the trimmed V and J ends, which lost 6 bases and 5 bases, there was a span of 20 bases. Germline V gives CDR1 SGHDT, CDR2 YYEEEE. TCRdb's table, derived via immunoSEQ multiplex PCR, lists solely in-frame clones and lacks some. Here the sample spans about 82,000 clones, over 90% being singletons. The sequenced sample consisted of T cells isolated from PBMCs. The chain links TRBV5-6 to TRBJ2-2; TRBD2 is a possible D gene (6 bases). This clonotype was obtained from a human donor in good health. This CDR3 reads CASTVDRGSWTGELFF. DNA of the CDR3: TGTGCCAGCACCGTCGATCGGGGGAGTTGGACCGGGGAGCTGTTTTTT.